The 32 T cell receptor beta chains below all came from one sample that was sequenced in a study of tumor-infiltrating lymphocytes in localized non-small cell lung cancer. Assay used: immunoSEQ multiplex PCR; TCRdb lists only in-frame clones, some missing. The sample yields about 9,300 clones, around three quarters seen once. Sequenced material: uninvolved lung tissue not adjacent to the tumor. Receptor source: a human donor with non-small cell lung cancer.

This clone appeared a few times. CDR3: CAWSVQGWNIQYF. Written as DNA, the CDR3 is TGTGCCTGGAGTGTGCAGGGTTGGAACATTCAGTACTTC. This chain uses TRBV30 with TRBJ2-4; maybe TRBD1 (5 bases). Trimming took 0 bases from V and 7 from J, leaving 10 bases between them. CDR1 is GTSNPN and CDR2 is SVGIG in the germline V gene (reference sequence). This CDR3 comprises 13 residues.

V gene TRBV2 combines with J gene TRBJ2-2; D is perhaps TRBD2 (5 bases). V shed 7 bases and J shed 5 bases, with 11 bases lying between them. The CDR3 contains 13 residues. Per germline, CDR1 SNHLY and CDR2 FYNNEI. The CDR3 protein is CASKRGETGELFF. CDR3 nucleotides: TGTGCCAGCAAACGGGGTGAGACCGGGGAGCTGTTTTTT.

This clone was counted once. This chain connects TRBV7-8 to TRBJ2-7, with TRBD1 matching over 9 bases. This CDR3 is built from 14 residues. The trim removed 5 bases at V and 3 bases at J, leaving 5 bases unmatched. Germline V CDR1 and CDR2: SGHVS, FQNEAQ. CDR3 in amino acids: CASSVRQGGYEQYF. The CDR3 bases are TGTGCCAGCAGCGTGCGACAGGGGGGCTACGAGCAGTACTTC.

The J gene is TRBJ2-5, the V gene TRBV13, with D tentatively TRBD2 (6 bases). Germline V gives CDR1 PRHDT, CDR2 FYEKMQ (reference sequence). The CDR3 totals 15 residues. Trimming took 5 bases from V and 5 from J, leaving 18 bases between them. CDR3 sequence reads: CASSAGRIRGETQYF. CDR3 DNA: TGTGCCAGCAGCGCGGGACGGATCCGCGGGGAGACCCAGTACTTC.

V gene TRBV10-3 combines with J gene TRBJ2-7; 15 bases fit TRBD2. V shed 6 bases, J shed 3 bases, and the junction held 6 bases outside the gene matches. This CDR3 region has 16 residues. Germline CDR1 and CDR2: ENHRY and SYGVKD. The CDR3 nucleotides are TGTGCCATCAGCCAAGGACTAGCGGGAGGGTTCTACGAGCAGTACTTC. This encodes CAISQGLAGGFYEQYF.

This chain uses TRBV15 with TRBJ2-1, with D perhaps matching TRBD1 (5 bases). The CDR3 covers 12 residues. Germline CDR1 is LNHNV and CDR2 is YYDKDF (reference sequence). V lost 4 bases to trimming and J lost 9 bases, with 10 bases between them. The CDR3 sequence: CATSIRGGEQFF. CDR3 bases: TGTGCCACCAGCATAAGGGGCGGTGAGCAGTTCTTC.

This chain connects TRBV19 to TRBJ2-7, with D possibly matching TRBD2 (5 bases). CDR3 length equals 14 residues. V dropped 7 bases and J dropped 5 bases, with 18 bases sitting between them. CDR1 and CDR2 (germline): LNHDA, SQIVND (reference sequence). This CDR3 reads CASTFGPGSDEQYF. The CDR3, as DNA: TGTGCCAGTACCTTCGGACCAGGTAGCGACGAGCAGTACTTC.

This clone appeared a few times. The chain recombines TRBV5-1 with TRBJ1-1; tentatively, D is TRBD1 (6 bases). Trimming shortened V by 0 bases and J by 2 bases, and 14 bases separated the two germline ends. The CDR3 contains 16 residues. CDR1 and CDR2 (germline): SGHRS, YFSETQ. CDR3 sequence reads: CASSLGLDRTNTEAFF. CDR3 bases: TGCGCCAGCAGCTTGGGCTTGGACAGAACTAACACTGAAGCTTTCTTT.

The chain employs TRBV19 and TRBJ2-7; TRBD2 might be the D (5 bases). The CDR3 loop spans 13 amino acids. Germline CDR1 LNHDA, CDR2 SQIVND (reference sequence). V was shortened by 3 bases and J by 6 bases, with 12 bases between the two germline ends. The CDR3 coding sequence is TGTGCCAGTAGTATTCAAAGGACTGCCGAGCAGTACTTC. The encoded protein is CASSIQRTAEQYF.

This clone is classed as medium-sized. The CDR3 region is CASRRGEGEQFF. In DNA, the CDR3 is TGCGCCAGCAGGAGGGGGGAAGGCGAGCAGTTCTTC. The chain uses TRBV10-2 and TRBJ2-1, with D possibly called TRBD1 or TRBD2 (6 bases each). Germline lookup yields CDR1 WSHSY and CDR2 SAAADI. The V and J ends lost 6 bases and 10 bases respectively, with 13 bases between them. This CDR3 spans 12 amino acids.

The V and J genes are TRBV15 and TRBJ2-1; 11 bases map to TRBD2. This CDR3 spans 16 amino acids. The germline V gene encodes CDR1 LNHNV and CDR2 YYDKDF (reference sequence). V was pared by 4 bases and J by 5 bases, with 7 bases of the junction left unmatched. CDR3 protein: CATSKTRGLADNEQFF. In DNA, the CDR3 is TGTGCCACCAGCAAAACCAGGGGACTAGCGGACAATGAGCAGTTCTTC.

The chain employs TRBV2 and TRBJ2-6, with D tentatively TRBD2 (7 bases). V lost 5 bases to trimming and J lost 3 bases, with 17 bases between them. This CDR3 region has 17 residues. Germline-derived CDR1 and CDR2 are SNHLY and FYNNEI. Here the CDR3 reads CASSRRQGRVGANVLTF. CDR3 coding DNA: TGTGCCAGCAGTAGGCGTCAGGGGAGGGTTGGGGCCAACGTCCTGACTTTC.

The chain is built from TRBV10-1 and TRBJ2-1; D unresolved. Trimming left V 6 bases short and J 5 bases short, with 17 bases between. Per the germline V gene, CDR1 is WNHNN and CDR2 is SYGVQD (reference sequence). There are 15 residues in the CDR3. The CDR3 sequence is CASRNPTTDHNEQFF. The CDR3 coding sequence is TGCGCCAGCAGGAATCCTACCACCGATCACAATGAGCAGTTCTTC.

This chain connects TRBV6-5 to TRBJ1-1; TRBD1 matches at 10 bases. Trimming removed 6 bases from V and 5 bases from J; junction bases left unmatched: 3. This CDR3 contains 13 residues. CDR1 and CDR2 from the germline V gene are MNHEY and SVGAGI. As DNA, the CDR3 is TGTGCCAGCAGCCCGGGACAGGGGACTGAAGCTTTCTTT. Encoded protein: CASSPGQGTEAFF.

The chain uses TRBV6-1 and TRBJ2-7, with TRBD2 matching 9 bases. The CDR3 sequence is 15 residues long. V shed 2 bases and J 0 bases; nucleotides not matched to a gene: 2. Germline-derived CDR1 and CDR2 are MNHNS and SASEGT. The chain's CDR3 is CASSELAGSSYEQYF. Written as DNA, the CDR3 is TGTGCCAGCAGTGAACTAGCGGGGAGCTCCTACGAGCAGTACTTC.

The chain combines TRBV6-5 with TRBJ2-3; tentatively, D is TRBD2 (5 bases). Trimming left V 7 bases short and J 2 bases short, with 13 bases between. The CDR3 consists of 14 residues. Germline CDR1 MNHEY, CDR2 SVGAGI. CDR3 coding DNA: TGTGCCAGCAAAGAGCGGAGAATCACAGATACGCAGTATTTT. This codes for CASKERRITDTQYF.

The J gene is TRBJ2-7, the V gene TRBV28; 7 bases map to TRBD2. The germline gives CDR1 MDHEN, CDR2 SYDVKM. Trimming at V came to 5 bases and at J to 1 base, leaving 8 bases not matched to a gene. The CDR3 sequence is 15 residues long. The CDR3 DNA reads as TGTGCCAGCAGTCCCGGCGGGAGCACGTCCTACGAGCAGTACTTC. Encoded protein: CASSPGGSTSYEQYF.

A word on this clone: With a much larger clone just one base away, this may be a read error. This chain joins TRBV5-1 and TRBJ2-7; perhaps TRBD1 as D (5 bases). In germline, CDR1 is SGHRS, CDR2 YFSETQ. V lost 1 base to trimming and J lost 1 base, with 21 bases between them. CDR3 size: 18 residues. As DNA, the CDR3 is TGCGCCAGCAGCTTGAACGGTTTTCTTACGACAGTTTCCTACGAGCAGTACTTC. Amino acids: CASSLNGFLTTVSYEQYF.

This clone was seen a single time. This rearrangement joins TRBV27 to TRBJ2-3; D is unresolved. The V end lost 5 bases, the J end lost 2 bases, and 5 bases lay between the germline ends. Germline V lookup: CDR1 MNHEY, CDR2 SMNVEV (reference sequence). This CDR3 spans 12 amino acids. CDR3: CASSPPTDTQYF. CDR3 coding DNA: TGTGCCAGCAGTCCCCCCACAGATACGCAGTATTTT.

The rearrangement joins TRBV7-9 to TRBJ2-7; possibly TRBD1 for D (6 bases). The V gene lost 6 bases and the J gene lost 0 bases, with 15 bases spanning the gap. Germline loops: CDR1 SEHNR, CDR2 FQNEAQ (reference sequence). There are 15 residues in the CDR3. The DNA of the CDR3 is TGTGCCAGCAGTTATCCCGGGACATACTCCTACGAGCAGTACTTC. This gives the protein CASSYPGTYSYEQYF.

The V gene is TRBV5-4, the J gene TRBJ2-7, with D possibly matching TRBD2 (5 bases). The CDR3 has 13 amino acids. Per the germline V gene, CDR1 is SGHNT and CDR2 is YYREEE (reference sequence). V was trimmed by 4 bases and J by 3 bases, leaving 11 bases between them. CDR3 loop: CASSMRTSYEQYF. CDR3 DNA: TGTGCCAGCAGCATGAGAACTAGCTACGAGCAGTACTTC.

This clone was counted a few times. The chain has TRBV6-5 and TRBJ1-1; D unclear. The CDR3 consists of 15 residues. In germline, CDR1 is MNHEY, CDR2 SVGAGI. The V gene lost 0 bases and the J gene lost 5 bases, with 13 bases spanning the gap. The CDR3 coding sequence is TGTGCCAGCAGTTACTCGACGGATGGCAGAACTGAAGCTTTCTTT. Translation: CASSYSTDGRTEAFF.

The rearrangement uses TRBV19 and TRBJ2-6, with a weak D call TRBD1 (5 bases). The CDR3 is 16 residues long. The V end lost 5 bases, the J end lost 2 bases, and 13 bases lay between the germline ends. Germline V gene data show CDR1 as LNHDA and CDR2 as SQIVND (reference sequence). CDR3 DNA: TGTGCCAGTAGTCAATCCCAGGGAACTGGGGCCAACGTCCTGACTTTC. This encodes CASSQSQGTGANVLTF.

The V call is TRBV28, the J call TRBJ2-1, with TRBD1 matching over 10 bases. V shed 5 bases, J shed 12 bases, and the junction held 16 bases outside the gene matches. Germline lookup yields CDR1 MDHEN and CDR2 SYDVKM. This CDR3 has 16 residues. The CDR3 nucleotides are TGTGCCAGCAGTCGTAGCGTCGGGACAGGGGTAATAGGGCAGTTCTTC. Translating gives CASSRSVGTGVIGQFF.

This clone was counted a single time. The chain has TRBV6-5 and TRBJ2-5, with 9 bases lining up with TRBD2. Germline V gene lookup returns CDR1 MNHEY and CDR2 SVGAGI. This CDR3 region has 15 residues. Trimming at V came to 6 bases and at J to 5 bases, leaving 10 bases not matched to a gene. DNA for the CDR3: TGTGCCAGCAGGGGGACTAGCTGGGGGGCGGAGACCCAGTACTTC. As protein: CASRGTSWGAETQYF.

The CDR3, as DNA: TGTGCCATCAGTGAGCCGGGACTAGTAACGTACAATGAGCAGTTCTTC. It encodes CAISEPGLVTYNEQFF. This rearrangement joins TRBV10-3 to TRBJ2-1; 8 nucleotides align to TRBD2. The junction had 7 bases not matched to a gene; V was cut back by 2 bases and J by 4 bases. The V gene's germline CDR1 is ENHRY and CDR2 SYGVKD. The CDR3 loop spans 16 amino acids.

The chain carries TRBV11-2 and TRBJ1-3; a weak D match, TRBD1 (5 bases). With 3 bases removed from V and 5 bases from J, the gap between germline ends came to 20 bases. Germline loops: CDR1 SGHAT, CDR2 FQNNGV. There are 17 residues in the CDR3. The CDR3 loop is CASSFHGAETKRNTIYF. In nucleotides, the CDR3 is TGTGCCAGCAGCTTCCACGGGGCCGAAACAAAAAGAAACACCATATATTTT.

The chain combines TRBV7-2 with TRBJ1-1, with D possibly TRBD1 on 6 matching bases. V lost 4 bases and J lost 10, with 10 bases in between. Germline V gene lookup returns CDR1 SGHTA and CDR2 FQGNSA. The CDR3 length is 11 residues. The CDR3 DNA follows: TGTGCCAGCAGCTCAGGGGTGGTAGCTTTCTTT. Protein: CASSSGVVAFF.

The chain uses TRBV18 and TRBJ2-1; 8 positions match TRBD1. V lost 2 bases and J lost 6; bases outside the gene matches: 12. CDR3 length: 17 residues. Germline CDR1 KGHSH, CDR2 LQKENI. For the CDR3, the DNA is TGTGCCAGCTCACCAGCCCCGTGGGACAGGATCTCCAATGAGCAGTTCTTC. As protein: CASSPAPWDRISNEQFF.

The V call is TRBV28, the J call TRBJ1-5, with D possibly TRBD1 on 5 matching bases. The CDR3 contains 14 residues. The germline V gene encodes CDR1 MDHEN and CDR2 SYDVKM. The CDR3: CVVLGTGGNQPQHF. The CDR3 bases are TGTGTCGTTTTAGGAACAGGTGGCAATCAGCCCCAGCATTTT.

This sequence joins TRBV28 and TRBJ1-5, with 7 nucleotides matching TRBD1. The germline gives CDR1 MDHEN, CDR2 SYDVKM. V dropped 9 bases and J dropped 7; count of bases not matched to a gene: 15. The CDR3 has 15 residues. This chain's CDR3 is CASIRQGQGRQPQHF. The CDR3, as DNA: TGTGCCAGTATTAGACAGGGTCAGGGTCGCCAGCCCCAGCATTTT.

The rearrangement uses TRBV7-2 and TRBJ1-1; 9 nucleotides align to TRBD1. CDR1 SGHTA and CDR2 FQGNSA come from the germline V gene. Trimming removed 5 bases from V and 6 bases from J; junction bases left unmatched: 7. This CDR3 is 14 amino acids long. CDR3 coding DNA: TGTGCCAGCAGCCAACGGACAGGGGCTGCTGAAGCTTTCTTT. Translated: CASSQRTGAAEAFF.